One sample yielded the 15 T cell receptor beta chains listed below, sequenced in a study of tumor and adjacent non-tumor tissue in lung cancer. The template was RNA from unsorted bulk tissue. Distant lung tissue was collected more than 3 cm away from the tumor edge. A modified ARM-PCR protocol with three rounds of nested PCR amplified TCRbeta. From the multiplex PCR reads, TCRdb called clonotypes with MiXCR, one entry per CDR3 protein. Of more than 55,000 distinct CDR3 sequences in the sample, 61% were seen once. Material for sequencing was distant non-tumor lung tissue. The receptors were gathered from a man between 70 and 80 years old with non-small cell lung cancer.

The V gene is TRBV11-2, the J gene TRBJ2-3; TRBD2 matches at 11 bases. With V trimmed by 5 bases and J by 3 bases, 7 bases remained unmatched. The CDR3 totals 16 residues. CDR1 is SGHAT, CDR2 FQNNGV, per germline. DNA of the CDR3: TGTGCCAGCAGCCGGGGACTAGCGGAATGGACAGATACGCAGTATTTT. It codes for CASSRGLAEWTDTQYF.

Comment on this clonotype: Relative to the germline gene, one junction end is altered; a read error may explain this. The chain links TRBV11-3 to TRBJ2-5; no definite D call. The length of the CDR3 is 13 residues. Germline-derived CDR1 and CDR2 are SGHNT and YENEEA. CDR3 region: CDSSKDRQETQYF. In DNA form, the CDR3 reads TGTGACAGCAGCAAGGATAGGCAAGAGACCCAGTACTTC.

Only a few counts were recorded for this clonotype. This likely comes from a read error, as the CDR3 has no conserved phenylalanine or tryptophan at its end. Because the CDR3's place on the DNA is in doubt, the DNA is left out and the CDR3 is given as listed by TCRdb. The V gene is TRBV5-6, the J gene TRBJ2-5; the DNA was not used to check the table's D call, TRBD1. Looked up from germline, CDR1 is SGHDT and CDR2 is YYEEEE. The CDR3 spans 13 residues, counting both ends. CDR3 protein: CASSPIGRGQSYL.

Worth noting for this clonotype: One junction end disagrees with the germline gene, perhaps due to a read error. CDR3 amino acids: CASSYRGPIKETQNF. CDR3 DNA: TGTGCCAGCAGCTACAGGGGGCCAATAAAAGAGACCCAGAACTTC. This chain joins TRBV6-2 or TRBV6-3 and TRBJ2-5; TRBD1 agrees at 9 bases. CDR1 is MNHEY, CDR2 SVGEGT, per germline. CDR3 size: 15 residues.

This clonotype showed up just a few times. The CDR3 sequence is CAWSDRQGYRFTEAFF. CDR3 coding DNA: TGTGCCTGGAGTGATCGACAGGGGTATAGGTTCACTGAAGCTTTCTTT. The chain links TRBV30 to TRBJ1-1; TRBD1 matches at 8 bases. V shed 1 base, J shed 4 bases, and the junction held 11 bases outside the gene matches. The V gene's germline CDR1 is GTSNPN and CDR2 SVGIG (reference sequence). The CDR3 contains 16 residues.

This chain links TRBV10-3 with TRBJ2-2, with D hard to call. The CDR3 has 11 residues. From germline, CDR1 is ENHRY and CDR2 SYGVKD. CDR3 amino acids: CAVSYTGELFF. CDR3 DNA: TGTGCAGTCAGTTACACCGGGGAGCTGTTTTTT.

Many counts were recorded for this clonotype. CDR3 sequence (DNA): TGTGCCAGCAGTTTAGGAGAAGCAGAGACCCAGTACTTC. Its translation: CASSLGEAETQYF. The genes are TRBV12-3 or TRBV12-4 and TRBJ2-5; no definite D call. The length of the CDR3 is 13 residues. Trimming took 1 base from V and 4 from J, leaving 7 bases between them.

This clonotype showed up many times. The V and J genes are TRBV4-2 and TRBJ2-7; 9 bases align to TRBD2. Germline lookup yields CDR1 LGHNA and CDR2 YNFKEQ. The ends lost 0 bases at V and 0 bases at J; junction bases unmatched: 0. CDR3 length: 15 amino acids. CDR3 in amino acids: CASSQDSGSSYEQYF. The CDR3 bases are TGTGCCAGCAGCCAAGATAGCGGGAGCTCCTACGAGCAGTACTTC.

This clonotype was observed a few times. This sequence joins TRBV24-1 and TRBJ2-2; TRBD1 or TRBD2 may be the D gene (5 bases each). The V end lost 7 bases, the J end lost 7 bases, and 15 bases lay between the germline ends. The CDR3 runs to 14 residues. Germline V gives CDR1 KGHDR, CDR2 SFDVKD. Written as DNA, the CDR3 is TGTGCCACCAGGGGGACCAGAGGGCTCGGGGAGCTGTTTTTT. Translated: CATRGTRGLGELFF.

For this clonotype: A much larger clone differs by one base, so this may be a read error. V and J are TRBV12-3 or TRBV12-4 and TRBJ2-1, with TRBD2 matching 7 bases. The CDR3 loop spans 16 amino acids. The CDR3 region has the DNA TGTGCCAGCAATTTAGCGCTAATAGGGAGGGTCAATGAGCAGTTCTTC. This sequence encodes CASNLALIGRVNEQFF.

V gene TRBV29-1 combines with J gene TRBJ1-1, with D maybe TRBD1 (6 bases). Germline CDR1 SQVTM, CDR2 ANQGSEA. The CDR3 loop spans 13 amino acids. CDR3 in amino acids: CNVTQGGGTEAFF. The CDR3 nucleotides are TGCAACGTCACACAGGGAGGGGGCACTGAAGCTTTCTTT.

Regarding this clonotype: The junction departs from the called germline gene at one end, perhaps through a read error. The rearrangement joins TRBV12-5 to TRBJ2-7; 8 bases agree with TRBD2. Germline CDR1 is LGHNT and CDR2 is FRNRAP. The length of the CDR3 is 18 residues. CDR3 amino acids: CDSGFSLSGTSGIHEQYF. The CDR3 DNA sequence: TGTGATAGTGGTTTTTCGCTGTCGGGAACTAGCGGTATCCACGAGCAGTACTTC. Supplemented by reference TRBV12-5 and TRBJ2-7, the full variable domain reads DARVTQTPRHKVTEMGQEVTMRCQPILGHNTVFWYRQTMMQGLELLAYFRNRAPLDDSGMPKDRFSAEMPDATLATLKIQPSEPRDSAVYFCDSGFSLSGTSGIHEQYFGPGTRLTVT.

This clonotype has a count of ten or more. The rearrangement links TRBV5-5 to TRBJ2-5, with D uncertain. From germline, CDR1 is SGHKS and CDR2 YYEKEE (reference sequence). There are 12 residues in the CDR3. V lost 0 bases to trimming and J lost 6 bases, with 6 bases between them. The CDR3 DNA follows: TGTGCCAGCAGCTTGGACGGGCAGACCCAGTACTTC. This codes for CASSLDGQTQYF. The full variable domain, in which reference TRBV5-5 and TRBJ2-5 provide the parts outside the CDR3, is DAGVTQSPTHLIKTRGQQVTLRCSPISGHKSVSWYQQVLGQGPQFIFQYYEKEERGRGNFPDRFSARQFPNYSSELNVNALLLGDSALYLCASSLDGQTQYFGPGTRLLVL.

In the case of this clonotype: Being one base from a much bigger clone, this may be a read error. CDR3 residues: CASSQKPGQGGGYTF. CDR3 bases: TGCGCCAGCAGCCAAAAGCCCGGACAGGGAGGTGGCTACACCTTC. The chain uses TRBV4-1 and TRBJ1-2, with 8 bases identical to TRBD1. V shed 2 bases and J 7 bases; nucleotides not matched to a gene: 9. This CDR3 is built from 15 residues. Germline loops: CDR1 MGHRA, CDR2 YSYEKL.

The V call is TRBV20-1, the J call TRBJ2-1; 8 nucleotides line up with TRBD2. Germline CDR1 DFQATT, CDR2 SNEGSKA (reference sequence). The CDR3 length is 13 residues. The junction had 5 bases not matched to a gene; V was cut back by 5 bases and J by 5 bases. CDR3 amino acids: CSALGLANNEQFF. CDR3 bases: TGCAGTGCTCTCGGACTAGCTAACAATGAGCAGTTCTTC.